A selection of T cell receptor beta chains follows, all from one sample in a study of blood T cell repertoires in COVID-19. Profiling relied on immunoSEQ multiplex PCR, and the TCRdb table lists in-frame clones only, not all of them. Counted here are around 200,000 clones, approximately 81% occurring once; the ten biggest clones make up around a sixth. Material: peripheral blood. These receptors all stem from a woman older than 75 with active or convalescent COVID-19. Both conserved end residues are part of each CDR3. D genes are given only for firm matches. Not every row has a clone size; where given, it reads once, few, many or a size class.

>TRBV7-8|-|-|TRBJ2-7
CASSLLSGTSYEQYF
TGTGCCAGCAGCTTATTGAGCGGAACCTCCTACGAGCAGTACTTC
>TRBV5-6|-|-|TRBJ1-1
CASSQLGSQGKVEAFF
TGTGCCAGCAGTCAGCTTGGAAGTCAGGGGAAGGTTGAAGCTTTCTTT
>TRBV24-1|many|-|TRBJ2-2
CATSDSGTNTGELFF
TGTGCCACCAGTGATTCCGGGACAAACACCGGGGAGCTGTTTTTT
>TRBV27|-|-|TRBJ2-7
CASSLGRAYEQYF
TGTGCCAGCAGTTTGGGCAGAGCCTACGAGCAGTACTTC
>TRBV7-9|once|TRBD2|TRBJ2-7
CASSSGTSYLYEQYF
TGTGCCAGCAGCTCCGGGACTAGCTATTTGTACGAGCAGTACTTC
>TRBV5-4|-|-|TRBJ1-6
CASSLDSYNSPLHF
TGTGCCAGCAGCTTGGACAGTTATAATTCACCCCTCCACTTT
>TRBV5-1|-|TRBD1|TRBJ1-1
CASSTVGTGAGNTEAFF
TGCGCCAGCAGCACTGTTGGGACAGGGGCCGGGAACACTGAAGCTTTCTTT
>TRBV6-6|-|-|TRBJ2-7
CASSDGGSYEQYF
TGTGCCAGCAGTGACGGGGGTTCCTACGAGCAGTACTTC
>TRBV6-2/TRBV6-3|-|TRBD2|TRBJ2-5
CASSDGLAAGGTQYF
TGTGCCAGCAGTGATGGACTAGCGGCGGGGGGGACCCAGTACTTC
>TRBV28|-|TRBD2|TRBJ2-1
CASSLGGNEQFF
TGTGCCAGCAGTTTGGGAGGGAATGAGCAGTTCTTC
>TRBV19|-|-|TRBJ2-5
CASSIAWAETQYF
TGTGCCAGTAGTATAGCCTGGGCAGAGACCCAGTACTTC
>TRBV18|-|TRBD1|TRBJ2-7
CASSKDRDEQYF
TGTGCCAGCTCCAAGGACAGGGACGAGCAGTACTTC
>TRBV6-5|-|-|TRBJ1-2
CASSYSIPISYTF
TGTGCCAGCAGTTACTCGATCCCTATCAGCTACACCTTC
>TRBV5-4|-|-|TRBJ2-7
CASSQQGHYEQYF
TGTGCCAGCAGTCAACAGGGCCACTACGAGCAGTACTTC
>TRBV4-3|-|TRBD1|TRBJ1-4
CASRQGQILEKLFF
TGCGCCAGCAGACAGGGGCAGATTCTTGAAAAACTGTTTTTT
>TRBV18|-|TRBD1|TRBJ2-1
CASSKTGAAYNEQFF
TGTGCCAGCTCAAAAACAGGGGCTGCCTACAATGAGCAGTTCTTC
>TRBV30|-|-|TRBJ1-1
CAWSVWRRNTEAFF
TGTGCCTGGAGTGTTTGGCGGAGGAACACTGAAGCTTTCTTT
>TRBV5-4|-|TRBD2|TRBJ2-3
CASSPGGLAGGVSTDTQYF
TGTGCCAGCAGCCCGGGGGGCCTAGCGGGTGGAGTGAGCACAGATACGCAGTATTTT
>TRBV6-2/TRBV6-3|few|-|TRBJ1-2
CASSYVSTGSRYGYTF
TGTGCCAGCAGTTACGTATCGACAGGTTCCCGCTATGGCTACACCTTC
>TRBV5-6|-|TRBD1|TRBJ2-3
CASRLDRATDTQYF
TGTGCCAGCAGGTTGGACAGGGCCACAGATACGCAGTATTTT
>TRBV6-2/TRBV6-3|-|TRBD2|TRBJ2-3
CASSPTSGGRLYTQYF
TGTGCCAGCAGTCCAACTAGCGGGGGGAGGTTATATACGCAGTATTTT
>TRBV27|-|-|TRBJ1-5
CASSLVGEYSNQPQHF
TGTGCCAGCAGTTTAGTGGGAGAATATAGCAATCAGCCCCAGCATTTT
>TRBV12-3/TRBV12-4|-|-|TRBJ1-1
CASSRAGFTEAFF
TGTGCCAGCAGCAGAGCAGGGTTTACTGAAGCTTTCTTT
>TRBV28|-|-|TRBJ2-1
CASSPRGAMVNEQFF
TGTGCCAGCAGTCCTCGGGGGGCCATGGTTAATGAGCAGTTCTTC
>TRBV3-1/TRBV3-2|-|TRBD1|TRBJ2-3
CASSYRQGAQYF
TGTGCCAGCAGCTACCGACAGGGTGCGCAGTATTTT
>TRBV7-8|-|TRBD1|TRBJ1-2
CASSSAGTGFYGYTF
TGTGCCAGCAGCTCAGCGGGGACAGGGTTCTATGGCTACACCTTC
>TRBV4-1|few|-|TRBJ2-7
CASSQATGKREQYF
TGCGCCAGCAGCCAAGCAACAGGGAAGCGCGAGCAGTACTTC
>TRBV7-3|-|-|TRBJ2-2
CASRGTPGGELFF
TGTGCCAGCAGAGGAACACCGGGCGGGGAGCTGTTTTTT
>TRBV28|-|TRBD2|TRBJ2-3
CASSFERGATDTQYF
TGTGCCAGCAGTTTCGAGCGGGGGGCCACAGATACGCAGTATTTT
>TRBV3-1/TRBV3-2|-|-|TRBJ2-7
CASRDGGSYEQYF
TGTGCCAGCAGGGACGGGGGCTCCTACGAGCAGTACTTC
>TRBV24-1|-|-|TRBJ2-3
CATSDPTVRTDTQYF
TGTGCCACCAGTGACCCGACAGTCCGCACAGATACGCAGTATTTT
>TRBV29-1|-|TRBD2|TRBJ2-5
CSAVGTSDLETQYF
TGCAGCGCCGTGGGGACTAGCGATTTGGAGACCCAGTACTTC
>TRBV29-1|-|-|TRBJ1-1
CSVTVGGGTEAFF
TGCAGCGTGACCGTGGGGGGTGGAACTGAAGCTTTCTTT
>TRBV19|-|-|TRBJ1-2
CASNTIGGNYGYTF
TGTGCCAGTAACACCATAGGGGGTAACTATGGCTACACCTTC
>TRBV19|-|TRBD1|TRBJ1-3
CASSIAPGQGDRTQSSGNTIYF
TGTGCCAGTAGTATTGCCCCTGGACAGGGGGATCGAACTCAGAGCTCTGGAAACACCATATATTTT
>TRBV14|-|-|TRBJ2-7
CASSQDSRGYSEQYF
TGTGCCAGCAGCCAAGATAGCCGCGGTTATAGCGAGCAGTACTTC
>TRBV2|-|TRBD2|TRBJ2-5
CASSRLAVQETQYF
TGTGCCAGCAGCCGGCTAGCGGTGCAAGAGACCCAGTACTTC
>TRBV28|-|TRBD2|TRBJ2-2
CASSLPSGGRNTGELFF
TGTGCCAGCAGTTTACCTAGCGGGGGGCGGAACACCGGGGAGCTGTTTTTT
>TRBV19|once|TRBD2|TRBJ2-3
CASSPRTSADTQYF
TGTGCCAGTAGTCCACGGACTAGCGCAGATACGCAGTATTTT
>TRBV6-2/TRBV6-3|-|TRBD1|TRBJ2-7
CASSTGANEQYF
TGTGCCAGCAGCACAGGGGCAAATGAGCAGTACTTC
>TRBV7-2|-|-|TRBJ1-5
CASSPWQGRNQPQHF
TGTGCCAGCAGCCCTTGGCAGGGGCGCAATCAGCCCCAGCATTTT